This T cell receptor beta chain was obtained from a study of shared clonotypes between healthy human individuals. Some clones are missing from TCRdb's copy, which holds only in-frame ones; the method was immunoSEQ multiplex PCR. The repertoire has about 1 million clones, approximately 76% of them found once; the top ten carry approximately 1.5%. About this clone: Its target is unknown.

Negatively enriched CD4+ T cells were divided by CD45RA into naive and memory. Whole-study findings and limits: A limitation of the genetic and exposure-history diversity represented arose from few donors.

The ends were cut back, 4 bases at V and 10 bases at J, with 19 bases in the middle. CDR1 and CDR2 (germline): KGHSH, LQKENI. This CDR3 comprises 14 residues. This clonotype was obtained from a man between 18 and 29 years old in good health. The J gene is TRBJ2-5, the V gene TRBV18; D might be TRBD2 (5 bases). The material sequenced was memory CD4+ T cells sorted from blood. Subset in this sample: CD45RA-negative fraction. The CDR3 DNA reads as TGTGCCAGCTCACTAAGCGGTGGTAAGGAAAGCCAGTACTTC. This gives the protein CASSLSGGKESQYF.